The sequence of this T cell receptor (beta chain) was determined in a study of blood T cells in healthy people across ages. Primers used in a second PCR of roughly 6 to 11 cycles were a sample-barcoded 5' primer and a J-beta primer mix. A template-switch adaptor containing 12 random nucleotides labeled each cDNA molecule. Every sample produced at least 2.5 million CDR3-containing paired-end reads. TCRdb processed the 5' RACE reads anew with MiXCR; each CDR3 protein has one entry. There are hundreds of thousands of distinct CDR3 sequences in the sample; roughly 50% occur only once, and around 25% lies in the top ten. This clonotype originated in a man between 35 and 55 years old in good health. Sequenced material: blood.

The CDR3 DNA follows: TGTGCCAGCAGCTTAGTCATTGTCGGAACAGATACGCAGTATTTT. Amino acids: CASSLVIVGTDTQYF. This chain connects TRBV7-2 to TRBJ2-3, with D uncertain. The CDR3 contains 15 residues. Per germline, CDR1 SGHTA and CDR2 FQGNSA. Trimming left V 1 base short and J 3 bases short, with 11 bases between. The full variable domain, rest sourced from reference TRBV7-2 and TRBJ2-3, is GAGVSQSPSNKVTEKGKDVELRCDPISGHTALYWYRQSLGQGLEFLIYFQGNSAPDKSGLPSDRFSAERTGGSVSTLTIQRTQQEDSAVYLCASSLVIVGTDTQYFGPGTRLTVL.